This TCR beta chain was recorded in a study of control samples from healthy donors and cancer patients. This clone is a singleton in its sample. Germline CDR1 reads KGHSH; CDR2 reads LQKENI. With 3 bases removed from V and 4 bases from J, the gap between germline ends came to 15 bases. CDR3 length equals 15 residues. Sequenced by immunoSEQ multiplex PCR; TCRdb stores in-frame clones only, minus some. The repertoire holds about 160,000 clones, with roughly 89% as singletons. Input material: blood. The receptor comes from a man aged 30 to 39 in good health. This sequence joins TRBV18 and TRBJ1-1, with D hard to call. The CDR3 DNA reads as TGTGCCAGCTCACCCAGCCAGGAACCGGGCACTGAAGCTTTCTTT. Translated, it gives CASSPSQEPGTEAFF. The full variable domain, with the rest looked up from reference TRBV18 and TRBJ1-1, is NAGVMQNPRHLVRRRGQEARLRCSPMKGHSHVYWYRQLPEEGLKFMVYLQKENIIDESGMPKERFSAEFPKEGPSILRIQQVVRGDSAAYFCASSPSQEPGTEAFFGQGTRLTVV.